The rows below give T cell receptor beta chains drawn from one sample of a study of PD-1 blockade in mismatch repair-deficient tumors. TCRdb's copy holds only in-frame clones and misses some; the assay was immunoSEQ multiplex PCR. The sample has 15,000 to 20,000 clones, around 82% seen once; the top ten hold under 3.5%. The sequencing here drew on PBMCs, taken 4 weeks after starting pembrolizumab. The receptors originated from an adult with mismatch repair-deficient cancer. CDR3s include the opening cysteine and the closing phenylalanine or tryptophan. Fields, in order: V gene, D gene, clone size, J gene, CDR3 DNA, CDR3 protein. The D gene is left open where the match is weak. Clone sizes are given selectively: once, few, many, or a class where the clone is expanded.

V: TRBV5-4
D: TRBD1
size: -
J: TRBJ1-1
DNA: TGTGCCAGCAGCCCGGGACAGGAGAACACTGAAGCTTTCTTT
CDR3: CASSPGQENTEAFF

V: TRBV7-3
D: -
size: -
J: TRBJ2-7
DNA: TGTGCCAGCAGCTTAACGAATCAGGGGACGGAGTACGAGCAGTACTTC
CDR3: CASSLTNQGTEYEQYF

V: TRBV9
D: -
size: -
J: TRBJ2-1
DNA: TGTGCCAGCAGCGTAGGCGGGGCCGGATACAATGAGCAGTTCTTC
CDR3: CASSVGGAGYNEQFF

V: TRBV7-9
D: -
size: -
J: TRBJ1-3
DNA: TGTGCCAGCTATCAAGATCTCTACTCTGGAAACACCATATATTTT
CDR3: CASYQDLYSGNTIYF

V: TRBV7-9
D: TRBD2
size: once
J: TRBJ2-1
DNA: TGTGCCAGCAGCTTAGCACTAGCGGGAGCCTACAATGAGCAGTTCTTC
CDR3: CASSLALAGAYNEQFF

V: TRBV19
D: TRBD1
size: -
J: TRBJ1-5
DNA: TGTGCCAGTAGTATAACGGGACAGGGGAATCAGCCCCAGCATTTT
CDR3: CASSITGQGNQPQHF

V: TRBV5-6
D: -
size: -
J: TRBJ1-4
DNA: TGTGCCAGCAGCTTGGTGGGACTCCTTGCTGCTGCAACTAATGAAAAACTGTTTTTT
CDR3: CASSLVGLLAAATNEKLFF

V: TRBV27
D: -
size: once
J: TRBJ1-2
DNA: TGTGCCAGCAGTCCCACAGGGTTGTTGGACTATGGCTACACCTTC
CDR3: CASSPTGLLDYGYTF

V: TRBV5-4
D: -
size: few
J: TRBJ2-7
DNA: TGTGCCAGCAGCTCCGGGGGACCCCAGTACTTC
CDR3: CASSSGGPQYF

V: TRBV19
D: TRBD2
size: -
J: TRBJ2-1
DNA: TGTGCCAGTAGGGGGGGTAGCGGGGAAACCTACAATGAGCAGTTCTTC
CDR3: CASRGGSGETYNEQFF

V: TRBV19
D: TRBD1
size: -
J: TRBJ1-5
DNA: TGTGCCACCAGGACAGGGAGGGGTAATCAGCCCCAGCATTTT
CDR3: CATRTGRGNQPQHF

V: TRBV18
D: TRBD1
size: -
J: TRBJ2-3
DNA: TGTGCCAGCTCACACCGGGACAGTTCAGATACGCAGTATTTT
CDR3: CASSHRDSSDTQYF

V: TRBV11-2
D: -
size: once
J: TRBJ2-3
DNA: TGTGCCAGCAGCTCCAGGACTACTCTGGCGCAGTATTTT
CDR3: CASSSRTTLAQYF

V: TRBV7-3
D: -
size: -
J: TRBJ2-5
DNA: TGTGCCAGCAGCCTCTCATCAAGTAGACAAGAGACCCAGTACTTC
CDR3: CASSLSSSRQETQYF

V: TRBV29-1
D: TRBD1
size: -
J: TRBJ1-1
DNA: TGCAGCGTGAAAACAGGGGGCACTGAAGCTTTCTTT
CDR3: CSVKTGGTEAFF

V: TRBV10-3
D: TRBD1
size: few
J: TRBJ2-7
DNA: TGTGCCATCCGCCGGGACAGGGACTCCTACGAGCAGTACTTC
CDR3: CAIRRDRDSYEQYF

V: TRBV30
D: TRBD1
size: -
J: TRBJ1-2
DNA: TGTGCCTGGAGAGTGGGACAGGGTGGCTATGGCTACACCTTC
CDR3: CAWRVGQGGYGYTF

V: TRBV19
D: -
size: once
J: TRBJ1-5
DNA: TGTGCCAGTAGTATCAGGGGTGGGGATCAGCCCCAGCATTTT
CDR3: CASSIRGGDQPQHF

V: TRBV5-1
D: TRBD1
size: -
J: TRBJ2-5
DNA: TGCGCCAGCAGCTTGAGGGACAGCCAAGAGACCCAGTACTTC
CDR3: CASSLRDSQETQYF

V: TRBV6-5
D: TRBD1
size: -
J: TRBJ2-3
DNA: TGTGCCAGCAGTTTGACAGGGGTTCCAGATACGCAGTATTTT
CDR3: CASSLTGVPDTQYF

V: TRBV29-1
D: TRBD2
size: -
J: TRBJ2-1
DNA: TGCAGCGTTGAGGGCCGGACTAGCGGGACGTACTCCTACAATGAGCAGTTCTTC
CDR3: CSVEGRTSGTYSYNEQFF

V: TRBV5-1
D: -
size: -
J: TRBJ2-3
DNA: TGCGCCAGCAGCTCGACAGGAGCCTACACAGATACGCAGTATTTT
CDR3: CASSSTGAYTDTQYF

V: TRBV18
D: TRBD1
size: -
J: TRBJ2-6
DNA: TGTGCCAGCTCACCCGGGACAGGGTTCGGCTCTGGGGCCAACGTCCTGACTTTC
CDR3: CASSPGTGFGSGANVLTF

V: TRBV6-1
D: TRBD2
size: -
J: TRBJ2-7
DNA: TGTGCCACCCTAGGACTAGTCCCTTCCTACGAGCAGTACTTC
CDR3: CATLGLVPSYEQYF

V: TRBV28
D: TRBD1
size: -
J: TRBJ2-1
DNA: TGTGCCAGCATCGACAGGGGCAAGGCTGAGCAGTTCTTC
CDR3: CASIDRGKAEQFF

V: TRBV2
D: TRBD2
size: -
J: TRBJ2-7
DNA: TGTGCCAGCAGGCCGACTAGCGGGGGAACCTACGAGCAGTACTTC
CDR3: CASRPTSGGTYEQYF

V: TRBV5-8
D: TRBD1
size: -
J: TRBJ1-2
DNA: TGTGCCAGCAGCTTAACAGGGGTTTATGGCTACACCTTC
CDR3: CASSLTGVYGYTF

V: TRBV18
D: TRBD1
size: -
J: TRBJ2-5
DNA: TGTGCCAGCTCACCAAGGGACACCGGGACAGGGGTATCGGGGACCCAGTACTTC
CDR3: CASSPRDTGTGVSGTQYF

V: TRBV15
D: TRBD1
size: -
J: TRBJ1-5
DNA: TGTGCCACCAGCTTTTACAGGGGCCAGCCCCAGCATTTT
CDR3: CATSFYRGQPQHF

V: TRBV5-1
D: TRBD1
size: -
J: TRBJ2-5
DNA: TGCGCCAGCAGCATGGGACAGCACCAAGAGACCCAGTACTTC
CDR3: CASSMGQHQETQYF

V: TRBV7-2
D: -
size: few
J: TRBJ2-7
DNA: TGTGCCAGCAGCCAACGCGTCGGGTACGAGCAGTACTTC
CDR3: CASSQRVGYEQYF

V: TRBV30
D: TRBD1
size: -
J: TRBJ2-7
DNA: TGTGCCTGGAGTGTTAAGGGGACAGGGGGCAAAGAGCAGTACTTC
CDR3: CAWSVKGTGGKEQYF

V: TRBV10-3
D: TRBD1
size: -
J: TRBJ1-2
DNA: TGTGCCATCAGTGGGGACAGGGAGACCTATGGCTACACCTTC
CDR3: CAISGDRETYGYTF

V: TRBV6-1
D: -
size: -
J: TRBJ2-7
DNA: TGTGCCAGCAGTGAGGCGGAGAGCTCCTACGAGCAGTACTTC
CDR3: CASSEAESSYEQYF

V: TRBV27
D: -
size: -
J: TRBJ1-1
DNA: TGTGCCAGCAGCCCCCGACAGAACACTGAAGCTTTCTTT
CDR3: CASSPRQNTEAFF

V: TRBV7-2
D: TRBD2
size: -
J: TRBJ2-3
DNA: TGTGCCAGCAGCCAATATAGCGGGGGAGATACGCAGTATTTT
CDR3: CASSQYSGGDTQYF

V: TRBV2
D: -
size: -
J: TRBJ2-2
DNA: TGTGCCAGCAGTGAACCAAATACCGGGGAGCTGTTTTTT
CDR3: CASSEPNTGELFF

V: TRBV18
D: -
size: once
J: TRBJ2-5
DNA: TGTGCCAGCTCCTTACTTGGGGCAGTTTCAGAGACCCAGTACTTC
CDR3: CASSLLGAVSETQYF

V: TRBV28
D: -
size: -
J: TRBJ1-2
DNA: TGTGCCAGCAGCGAACCCCTACAGACCCATAACTATGGCTACACCTTC
CDR3: CASSEPLQTHNYGYTF

V: TRBV28
D: TRBD2
size: -
J: TRBJ2-6
DNA: TGTGCCAGCAGTTTAAGGACTAGCTCTCTATTTGGGGCCAACGTCCTGACTTTC
CDR3: CASSLRTSSLFGANVLTF

V: TRBV7-2
D: -
size: few
J: TRBJ2-7
DNA: TGTGCCAGCAGCTTAGGACACGGGAATTACGAGCAGTACTTC
CDR3: CASSLGHGNYEQYF

V: TRBV5-4
D: -
size: -
J: TRBJ2-1
DNA: TGTGCCAGCAGCTTGGCGGGAGCGCTTCTCAATGAGCAGTTCTTC
CDR3: CASSLAGALLNEQFF

V: TRBV6-1
D: TRBD2
size: -
J: TRBJ2-2
DNA: TGTGCCAGCAGATTGACTAGCGCCGGGGAGCTGTTTTTT
CDR3: CASRLTSAGELFF

V: TRBV6-6
D: TRBD1
size: -
J: TRBJ2-2
DNA: TGTGCCAGCAGTGCGGACAGGCCGCGGACAACCGGGGAGCTGTTTTTT
CDR3: CASSADRPRTTGELFF

V: TRBV14
D: TRBD1
size: -
J: TRBJ1-1
DNA: TGTGCCAGCAGCCATCCCGGACAGGGTGAACGGACTGAAGCTTTCTTT
CDR3: CASSHPGQGERTEAFF

V: TRBV28
D: -
size: -
J: TRBJ2-5
DNA: TGTGCCAGCAGCCCCAGGGTAGCGGCATACCAAGAGACCCAGTACTTC
CDR3: CASSPRVAAYQETQYF

V: TRBV28
D: -
size: -
J: TRBJ2-1
DNA: TGTGCCAGCAGTCCTCCGGGTCAGAGCTCCTACAATGAGCAGTTCTTC
CDR3: CASSPPGQSSYNEQFF

V: TRBV6-1
D: TRBD2
size: -
J: TRBJ2-2
DNA: TGTGCCAGCAGTGCAACCGGGACTACCTACACCGGGGAGCTGTTTTTT
CDR3: CASSATGTTYTGELFF

V: TRBV7-3
D: TRBD2
size: -
J: TRBJ2-3
DNA: TGTGCCAGCAGCCCCCGGACTAGTTGGGATACGCAGTATTTT
CDR3: CASSPRTSWDTQYF

V: TRBV15
D: TRBD1
size: once
J: TRBJ1-1
DNA: TGTGCCACCAGCAACTTGGACAGGGCCACTGAAGCTTTCTTT
CDR3: CATSNLDRATEAFF

V: TRBV9
D: TRBD2
size: -
J: TRBJ2-1
DNA: TGTGCCAGCAGCGCCGATAGCGGGAGCTCCTACAATGAGCAGTTCTTC
CDR3: CASSADSGSSYNEQFF